Below are 9 T cell receptor beta chains sequenced from a single sample in a study of CD8 T cells in Susac syndrome. cDNA came from 0.5 to 1 ug RNA primed by random hexamers. TCRdb fed the immunoSEQ multiplex PCR reads into MiXCR, producing one record per CDR3 protein. This sample has 110,000 to 150,000 distinct CDR3 sequences; 94% occur once, and the top ten carry roughly 0.29%. The sample taken for sequencing was CD8+ T cells from PBMCs. All receptors derive from a human donor in good health.

This chain uses TRBV29-1 with TRBJ1-1; D is uncertain. The germline CDR1 and CDR2 sequences are SQVTM and ANQGSEA. The CDR3 is 13 residues long. Between the trimmed V and J ends, which lost 4 bases and 0 bases, there was a span of 9 bases. The CDR3 reads CSVVKGVNTEAFF. The CDR3 DNA reads as TGCAGCGTTGTAAAAGGAGTGAACACTGAAGCTTTCTTT. Supplemented by reference TRBV29-1 and TRBJ1-1, the full variable domain reads SAVISQKPSRDICQRGTSLTIQCQVDSQVTMMFWYRQQPGQSLTLIATANQGSEATYESGFVIDKFPISRPNLTFSTLTVSNMSPEDSSIYLCSVVKGVNTEAFFGQGTRLTVV.

The genes are TRBV2 and TRBJ2-7, with D perhaps assigned TRBD1 or TRBD2 (5 bases each). Trimming took 9 bases from V and 4 from J, leaving 13 bases between them. Germline-derived CDR1 and CDR2 are SNHLY and FYNNEI. This CDR3 comprises 12 residues. The DNA of the CDR3 is TGTGCCAGTCGGGACCTCGGTTACGAGCAGTACTTC. This sequence encodes CASRDLGYEQYF.

This chain links TRBV29-1 with TRBJ1-2; TRBD1 is a possible D gene (6 bases). Germline CDR1 is SQVTM and CDR2 is ANQGSEA. The CDR3 covers 14 residues. V shed 7 bases and J shed 7 bases, with 22 bases lying between them. This CDR3 reads CSAGTPEFRSGYTF. The CDR3 region has the DNA TGCAGCGCCGGGACACCCGAGTTCCGAAGTGGCTACACCTTC.

This sequence joins TRBV30 and TRBJ1-1; D not certain. V was clipped by 2 bases and J by 3 bases, with 13 bases between them. Looked up from germline, CDR1 is GTSNPN and CDR2 is SVGIG (reference sequence). The CDR3 spans 14 residues. CDR3 loop: CAWSLPLLDTEAFF. The CDR3, as DNA: TGTGCCTGGAGTCTCCCTCTCCTGGACACTGAAGCTTTCTTT.

This chain links TRBV27 with TRBJ2-1, with D possibly TRBD2 on 6 matching bases. The germline gives CDR1 MNHEY, CDR2 SMNVEV (reference sequence). This CDR3 is 13 amino acids long. The ends were cut back, 5 bases at V and 10 bases at J, with 15 bases in the middle. DNA of the CDR3: TGTGCCAGCAGTCTCCGGGGGAACGGGGAGCAGTTCTTC. Protein sequence: CASSLRGNGEQFF.

The gene calls are TRBV20-1 and TRBJ2-3, with a weak D call TRBD2 (6 bases). CDR3 size: 16 residues. Trimming stripped 3 bases from V and 0 bases from J, with 16 bases between. The germline gives CDR1 DFQATT, CDR2 SNEGSKA (reference sequence). In DNA form, the CDR3 reads TGCAGTGCTAGCGGCCCGGTAGCGGCTAGCACAGATACGCAGTATTTT. This gives the protein CSASGPVAASTDTQYF.

V is TRBV7-8 and J is TRBJ2-4, with TRBD2 matching over 7 bases. CDR1 is SGHVS, CDR2 FQNEAQ, per germline. Losses at the gene ends were 5 bases for V and 7 bases for J; bases not matched to a gene: 8. The length of the CDR3 is 14 residues. In DNA form, the CDR3 reads TGTGCCAGCAGCCGGACGGTGGGGGGGAACATTCAGTACTTC. Translated, it gives CASSRTVGGNIQYF.

This clonotype appeared a few times. The genes are TRBV29-1 and TRBJ2-7; D is unresolved. Germline CDR1 SQVTM, CDR2 ANQGSEA. The length of the CDR3 is 12 residues. The V end was cut by 5 bases, the J end by 0 bases, with 8 bases between. The CDR3 coding sequence is TGCAGCGTTCGAGGAGACTCCTACGAGCAGTACTTC. Translated: CSVRGDSYEQYF.

V gene TRBV15 combines with J gene TRBJ2-6; D call uncertain. Germline V CDR1 and CDR2: LNHNV, YYDKDF (reference sequence). The V and J ends lost 0 bases and 0 bases respectively, with 6 bases between them. The CDR3 spans 16 residues. CDR3 protein: CATSRDRGSGANVLTF. The CDR3 region has the DNA TGTGCCACCAGCAGAGACCGAGGCTCTGGGGCCAACGTCCTGACTTTC. Full variable domain (outside the CDR3, taken from reference TRBV15 and TRBJ2-6): DAMVIQNPRYQVTQFGKPVTLSCSQTLNHNVMYWYQQKSSQAPKLLFHYYDKDFNNEADTPDNFQSRRPNTSFCFLDIRSPGLGDTAMYLCATSRDRGSGANVLTFGAGSRLTVL.